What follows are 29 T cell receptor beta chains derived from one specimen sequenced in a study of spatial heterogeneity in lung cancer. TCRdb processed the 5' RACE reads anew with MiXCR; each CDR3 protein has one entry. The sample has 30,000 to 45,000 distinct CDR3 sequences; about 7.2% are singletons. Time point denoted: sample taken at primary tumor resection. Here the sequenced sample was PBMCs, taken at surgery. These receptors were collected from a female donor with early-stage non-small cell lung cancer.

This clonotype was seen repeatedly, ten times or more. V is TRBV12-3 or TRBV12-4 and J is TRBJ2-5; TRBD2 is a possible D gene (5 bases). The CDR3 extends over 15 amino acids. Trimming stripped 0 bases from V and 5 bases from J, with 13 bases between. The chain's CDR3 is CASSLAMASWETQYF. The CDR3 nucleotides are TGTGCCAGCAGTTTAGCGATGGCTAGCTGGGAGACCCAGTACTTC.

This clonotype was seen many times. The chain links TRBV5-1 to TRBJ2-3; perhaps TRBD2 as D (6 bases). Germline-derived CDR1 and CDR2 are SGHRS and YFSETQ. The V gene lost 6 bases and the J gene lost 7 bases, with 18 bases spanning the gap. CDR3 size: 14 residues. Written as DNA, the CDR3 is TGCGCCAGCAACCCCGGAGCGGGTCTGAATACGCAGTATTTT. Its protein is CASNPGAGLNTQYF.

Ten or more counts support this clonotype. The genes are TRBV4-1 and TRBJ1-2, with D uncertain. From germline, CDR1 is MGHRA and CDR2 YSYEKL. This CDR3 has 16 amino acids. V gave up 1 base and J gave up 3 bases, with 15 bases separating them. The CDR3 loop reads CASSQGRTADDYGYTF. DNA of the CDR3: TGCGCCAGCAGCCAAGGTAGAACAGCCGACGACTATGGCTACACCTTC.

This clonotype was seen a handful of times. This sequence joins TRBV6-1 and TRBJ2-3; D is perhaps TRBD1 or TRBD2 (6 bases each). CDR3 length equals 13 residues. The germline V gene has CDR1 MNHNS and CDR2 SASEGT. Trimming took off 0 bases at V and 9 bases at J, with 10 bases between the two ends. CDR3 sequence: CASSEAGGSTQYF. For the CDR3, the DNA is TGTGCCAGCAGTGAAGCGGGGGGCTCCACGCAGTATTTT.

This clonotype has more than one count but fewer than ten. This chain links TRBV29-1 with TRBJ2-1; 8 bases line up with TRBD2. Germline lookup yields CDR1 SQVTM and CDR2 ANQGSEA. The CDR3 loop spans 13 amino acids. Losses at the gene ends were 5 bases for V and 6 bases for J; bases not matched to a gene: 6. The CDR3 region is CSVLAGGTNEQFF. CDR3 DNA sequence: TGCAGCGTTCTGGCGGGAGGAACCAATGAGCAGTTCTTC.

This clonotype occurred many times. CDR3 in amino acids: CASSLGQGAGYEQYF. The CDR3 DNA reads as TGTGCCAGCAGCTTAGGACAGGGGGCCGGCTACGAGCAGTACTTC. This chain connects TRBV11-2 to TRBJ2-7; 10 nucleotides agree with TRBD1. Germline CDR1 reads SGHAT; CDR2 reads FQNNGV. The CDR3 sequence is 15 residues long. V was pared by 1 base and J by 3 bases, with 3 bases of the junction left unmatched.

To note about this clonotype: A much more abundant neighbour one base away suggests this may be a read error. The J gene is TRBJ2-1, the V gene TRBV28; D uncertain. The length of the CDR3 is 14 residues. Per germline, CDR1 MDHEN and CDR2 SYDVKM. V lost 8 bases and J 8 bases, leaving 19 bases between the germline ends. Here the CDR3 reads CASVQDPTYHEQFF. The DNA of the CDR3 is TGTGCCAGCGTCCAGGATCCAACATACCATGAGCAGTTCTTC.

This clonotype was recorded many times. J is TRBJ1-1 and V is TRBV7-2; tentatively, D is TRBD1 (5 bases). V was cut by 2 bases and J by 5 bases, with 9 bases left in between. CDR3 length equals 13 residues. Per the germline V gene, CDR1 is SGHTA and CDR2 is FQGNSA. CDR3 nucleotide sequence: TGTGCCAGCAGCTTAAACCGGGGGACTGAAGCTTTCTTT. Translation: CASSLNRGTEAFF.

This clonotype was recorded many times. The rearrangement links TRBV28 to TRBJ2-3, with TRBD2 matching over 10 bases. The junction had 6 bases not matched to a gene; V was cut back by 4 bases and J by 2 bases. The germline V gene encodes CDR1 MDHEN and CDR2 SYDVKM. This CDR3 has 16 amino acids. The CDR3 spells CASSSSGRWVTDTQYF. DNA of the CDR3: TGTGCCAGCAGTTCTAGCGGGAGATGGGTCACAGATACGCAGTATTTT. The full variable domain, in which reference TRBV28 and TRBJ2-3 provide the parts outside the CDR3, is DVKVTQSSRYLVKRTGEKVFLECVQDMDHENMFWYRQDPGLGLRLIYFSYDVKMKEKGDIPEGYSVSREKKERFSLILESASTNQTSMYLCASSSSGRWVTDTQYFGPGTRLTVL.

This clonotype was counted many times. The DNA for the CDR3 is TGTGCCACCAGCAGAGATCGGGGAGGGTACAATGAGCAGTTCTTC. It yields the protein CATSRDRGGYNEQFF. The rearrangement joins TRBV15 to TRBJ2-1, with 7 bases identical to TRBD2. The CDR3 runs to 15 residues. The germline V gene has CDR1 LNHNV and CDR2 YYDKDF (reference sequence). V gave up 0 bases and J gave up 4 bases; unmatched junction bases: 3.

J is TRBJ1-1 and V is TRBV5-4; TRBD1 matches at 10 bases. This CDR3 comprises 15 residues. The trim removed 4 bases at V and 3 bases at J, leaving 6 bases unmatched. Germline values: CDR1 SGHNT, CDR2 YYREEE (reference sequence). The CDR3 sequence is CASSPGGTGDTEAFF. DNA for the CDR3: TGTGCCAGCAGCCCCGGTGGGACAGGGGACACTGAAGCTTTCTTT.

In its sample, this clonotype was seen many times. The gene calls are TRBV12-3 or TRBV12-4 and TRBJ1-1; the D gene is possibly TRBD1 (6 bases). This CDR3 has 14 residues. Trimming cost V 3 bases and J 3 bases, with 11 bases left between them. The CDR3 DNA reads TGTGCCAGCAGTTTTCGAGGGGGTGACACTGAAGCTTTCTTT. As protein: CASSFRGGDTEAFF.

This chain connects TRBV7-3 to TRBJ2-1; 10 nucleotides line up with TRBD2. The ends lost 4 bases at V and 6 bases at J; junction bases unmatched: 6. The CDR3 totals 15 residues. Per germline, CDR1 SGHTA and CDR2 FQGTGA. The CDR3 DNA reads TGTGCCAGCAGCTCAGGCACTAGCGGGGTCAATGAGCAGTTCTTC. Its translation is CASSSGTSGVNEQFF.

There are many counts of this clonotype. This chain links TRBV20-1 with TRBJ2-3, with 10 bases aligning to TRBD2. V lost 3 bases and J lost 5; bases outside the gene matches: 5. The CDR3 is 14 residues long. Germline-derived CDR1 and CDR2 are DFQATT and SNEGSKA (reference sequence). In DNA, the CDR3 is TGCAGTGCTAGTGCTAGCGGGGGCGGAGATACGCAGTATTTT. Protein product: CSASASGGGDTQYF.

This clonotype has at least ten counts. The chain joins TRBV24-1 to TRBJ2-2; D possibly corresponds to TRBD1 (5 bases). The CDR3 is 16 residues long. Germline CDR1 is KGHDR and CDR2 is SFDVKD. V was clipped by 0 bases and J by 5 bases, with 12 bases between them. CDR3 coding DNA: TGTGCCACCAGTGATTTGCAGGCTCCAGGGACCGGGGAGCTGTTTTTT. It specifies CATSDLQAPGTGELFF.

The CDR3 reads CASSPWRPSGQHYEQYF. For the CDR3, the DNA is TGTGCCAGCAGCCCGTGGCGCCCAAGCGGCCAGCATTACGAGCAGTACTTC. The chain couples TRBV28 to TRBJ2-7, with D perhaps matching TRBD2 (5 bases). The germline V gene encodes CDR1 MDHEN and CDR2 SYDVKM. There are 17 residues in the CDR3. V was trimmed by 6 bases and J by 4 bases, leaving 25 bases between them.

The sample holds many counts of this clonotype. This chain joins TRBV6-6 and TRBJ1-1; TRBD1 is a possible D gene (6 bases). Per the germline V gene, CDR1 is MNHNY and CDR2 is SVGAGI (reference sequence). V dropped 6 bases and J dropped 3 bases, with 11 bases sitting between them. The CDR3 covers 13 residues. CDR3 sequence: CASSLQGYTEAFF. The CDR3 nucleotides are TGTGCCAGCAGCCTGCAGGGGTACACTGAAGCTTTCTTT.

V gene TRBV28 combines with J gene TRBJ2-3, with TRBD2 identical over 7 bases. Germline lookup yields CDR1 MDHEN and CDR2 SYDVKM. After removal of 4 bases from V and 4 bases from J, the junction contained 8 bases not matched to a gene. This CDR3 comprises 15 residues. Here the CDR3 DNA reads TGTGCCAGCAGTTGGGGCGGGAGTAGGGCAGATACGCAGTATTTT. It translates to CASSWGGSRADTQYF.

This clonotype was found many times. The CDR3 loop is CASSLGLNYGYTF. For the CDR3, the DNA is TGTGCCAGCAGCTTAGGACTGAACTATGGCTACACCTTC. This chain joins TRBV7-2 and TRBJ1-2; D is undetermined. The CDR3 consists of 13 residues. Germline CDR1 is SGHTA and CDR2 is FQGNSA. Trimming stripped 1 base from V and 2 bases from J, with 5 bases between.

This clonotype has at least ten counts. CDR3 amino acids: CASSLGEQETQYF. In DNA form, the CDR3 reads TGTGCCAGCAGTTTAGGGGAACAAGAGACCCAGTACTTC. The chain couples TRBV12-3 or TRBV12-4 to TRBJ2-5, with D hard to call. The CDR3 loop spans 13 amino acids. The ends were cut back, 1 base at V and 2 bases at J, with 5 bases in the middle.

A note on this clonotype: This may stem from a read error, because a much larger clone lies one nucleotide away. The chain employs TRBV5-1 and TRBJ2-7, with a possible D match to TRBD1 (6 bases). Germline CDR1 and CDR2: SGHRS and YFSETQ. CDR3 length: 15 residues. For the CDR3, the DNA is TGCGCCAGCAGTTTTGATTCACAGGGCTCCTACGAGCGGTACTTC. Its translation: CASSFDSQGSYERYF.

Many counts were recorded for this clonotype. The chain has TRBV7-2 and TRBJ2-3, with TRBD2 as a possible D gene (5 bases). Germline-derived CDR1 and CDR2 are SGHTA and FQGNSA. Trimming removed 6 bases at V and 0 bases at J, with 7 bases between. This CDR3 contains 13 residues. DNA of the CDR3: TGTGCCAGCAGGTCGGGGAGCACAGATACGCAGTATTTT. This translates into CASRSGSTDTQYF.

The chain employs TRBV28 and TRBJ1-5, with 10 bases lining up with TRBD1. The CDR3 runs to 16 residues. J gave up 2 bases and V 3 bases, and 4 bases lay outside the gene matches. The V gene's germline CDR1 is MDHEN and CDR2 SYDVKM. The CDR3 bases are TGTGCCAGCAGTTTTGCCGGGACAGGGGGCAATCAGCCCCAGCATTTT. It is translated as CASSFAGTGGNQPQHF.

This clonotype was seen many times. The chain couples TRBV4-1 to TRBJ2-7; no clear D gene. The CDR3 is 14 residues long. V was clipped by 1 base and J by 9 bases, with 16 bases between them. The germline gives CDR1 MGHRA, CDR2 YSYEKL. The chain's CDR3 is CASSQGGQRVGQYF. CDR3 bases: TGCGCCAGCAGCCAAGGTGGGCAAAGGGTGGGGCAGTACTTC.

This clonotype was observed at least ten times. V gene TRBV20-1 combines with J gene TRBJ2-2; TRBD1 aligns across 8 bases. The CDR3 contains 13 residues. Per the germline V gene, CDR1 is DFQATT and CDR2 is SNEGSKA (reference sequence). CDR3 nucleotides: TGCAGCTGCAGGGGGCGAAACACCGGGGAGCTGTTTTTT. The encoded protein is CSCRGRNTGELFF.

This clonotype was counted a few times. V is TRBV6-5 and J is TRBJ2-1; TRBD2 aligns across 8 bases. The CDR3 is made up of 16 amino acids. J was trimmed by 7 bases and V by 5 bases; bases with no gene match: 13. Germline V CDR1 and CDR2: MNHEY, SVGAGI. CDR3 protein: CASSPTYTSGRNEQFF. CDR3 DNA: TGTGCCAGCAGTCCCACCTATACTAGCGGCAGGAATGAGCAGTTCTTC.

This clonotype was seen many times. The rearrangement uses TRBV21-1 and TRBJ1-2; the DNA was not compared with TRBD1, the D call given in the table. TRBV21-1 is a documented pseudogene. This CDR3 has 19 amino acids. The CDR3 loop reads CASSAHPGPPRKFSYGYTF. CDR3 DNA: TGTGCCAGCAGCGCGCATCCGGGACCTCCGAGGAAATTTTCCTATGGCTACACCTTC.

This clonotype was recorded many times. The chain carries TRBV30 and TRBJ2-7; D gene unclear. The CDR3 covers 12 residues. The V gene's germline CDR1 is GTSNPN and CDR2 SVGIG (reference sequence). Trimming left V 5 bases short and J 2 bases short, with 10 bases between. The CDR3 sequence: CAWERATYEQYF. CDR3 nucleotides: TGTGCCTGGGAACGCGCGACCTACGAGCAGTACTTC.

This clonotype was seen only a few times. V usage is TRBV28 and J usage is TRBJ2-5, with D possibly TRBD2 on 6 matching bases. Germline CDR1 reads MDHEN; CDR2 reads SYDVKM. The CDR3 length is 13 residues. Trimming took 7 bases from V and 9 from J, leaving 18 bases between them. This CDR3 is CASTQTRNLAQYF. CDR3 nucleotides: TGTGCCAGCACCCAGACTAGGAACCTGGCCCAGTACTTC.